This T cell receptor beta chain was sequenced in a study of Ad26.COV2.S vaccination and SARS-CoV-2 variants. This sample's treatment: around 19 received Ad26.COV2.S at low or high dose, single or two shots; about 5 received placebo; per-sample allocation not given. Vaccine and placebo recipients were sampled on day 63 after the first injection. Sequencing used immunoSEQ multiplex PCR; TCRdb keeps in-frame clones, though not all of them. The sample shows roughly 400,000 clones, about 90% of them seen only once. The ends lost 8 bases at V and 5 bases at J; junction bases unmatched: 10. The CDR3 consists of 14 residues. Germline V gene sequence: CDR1 MDHEN, CDR2 SYDVKM.

This TCR came from a person between 18 and 65 years old who received the Ad26.COV2.S COVID-19 vaccine or a placebo. The chain carries TRBV28 and TRBJ2-5; 8 nucleotides agree with TRBD1. The sequenced sample was peripheral blood, obtained in a trial of Ad26.COV2.S vaccine versus placebo. Here the CDR3 DNA reads TGTGCCAGCGGCCCCACAGGGGGGAAGGAGACCCAGTACTTC. Translation gives CASGPTGGKETQYF.